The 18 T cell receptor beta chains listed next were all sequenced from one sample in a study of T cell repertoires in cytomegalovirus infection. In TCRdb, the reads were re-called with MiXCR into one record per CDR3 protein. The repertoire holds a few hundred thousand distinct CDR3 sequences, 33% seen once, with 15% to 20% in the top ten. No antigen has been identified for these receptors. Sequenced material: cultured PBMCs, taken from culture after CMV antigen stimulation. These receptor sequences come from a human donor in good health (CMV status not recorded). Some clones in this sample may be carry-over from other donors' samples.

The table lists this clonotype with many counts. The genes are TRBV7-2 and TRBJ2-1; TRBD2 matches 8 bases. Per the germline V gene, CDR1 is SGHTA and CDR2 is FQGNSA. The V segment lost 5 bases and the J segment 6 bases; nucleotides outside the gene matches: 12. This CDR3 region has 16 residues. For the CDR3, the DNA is TGTGCCAGCAGCCAGAGGGGTAGCGGGGCCCCCAATGAGCAGTTCTTC. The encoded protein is CASSQRGSGAPNEQFF.

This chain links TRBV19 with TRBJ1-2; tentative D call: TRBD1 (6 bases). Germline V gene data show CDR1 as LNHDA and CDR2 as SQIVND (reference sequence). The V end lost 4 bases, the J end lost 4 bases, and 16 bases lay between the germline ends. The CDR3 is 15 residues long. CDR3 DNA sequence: TGTGCCAGTAGTACCCGGACAGAATTCCCCTATGGCTACACCTTC. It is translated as CASSTRTEFPYGYTF.

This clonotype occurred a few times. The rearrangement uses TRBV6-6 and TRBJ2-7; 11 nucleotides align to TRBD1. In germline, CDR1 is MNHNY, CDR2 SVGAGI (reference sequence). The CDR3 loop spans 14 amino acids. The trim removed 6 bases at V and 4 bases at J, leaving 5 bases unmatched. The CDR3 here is CASRRRDRGYEQYF. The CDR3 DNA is TGTGCCAGCAGAAGAAGGGACAGGGGGTACGAGCAGTACTTC.

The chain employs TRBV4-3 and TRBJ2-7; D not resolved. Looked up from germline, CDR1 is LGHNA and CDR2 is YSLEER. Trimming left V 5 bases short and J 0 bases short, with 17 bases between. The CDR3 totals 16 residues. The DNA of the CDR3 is TGCGCCAGCAGCGCCACTGGGTCTCCGAGCTCCTACGAGCAGTACTTC. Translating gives CASSATGSPSSYEQYF.

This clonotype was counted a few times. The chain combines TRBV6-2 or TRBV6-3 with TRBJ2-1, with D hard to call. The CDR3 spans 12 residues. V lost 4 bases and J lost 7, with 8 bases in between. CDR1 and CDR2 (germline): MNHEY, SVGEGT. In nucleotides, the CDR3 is TGTGCCAGCAGTTTTTATCGGAATGAGCAGTTCTTC. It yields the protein CASSFYRNEQFF.

This CDR3 reads CASSAGQGDYNEQFF. CDR3 DNA sequence: TGTGCCAGTAGTGCGGGACAGGGCGATTACAATGAGCAGTTCTTC. This chain links TRBV19 with TRBJ2-1; the match to TRBD1 covers 9 bases. The CDR3 sequence is 15 residues long. Trimming cost V 5 bases and J 4 bases; bases outside gene matches: 6. Germline CDR1 is LNHDA and CDR2 is SQIVND (reference sequence).

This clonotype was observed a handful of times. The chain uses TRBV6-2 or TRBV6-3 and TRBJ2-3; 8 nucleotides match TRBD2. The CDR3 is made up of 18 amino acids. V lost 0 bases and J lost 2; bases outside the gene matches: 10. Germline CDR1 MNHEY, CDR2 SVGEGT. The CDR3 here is CASSYSPGGSRFTDTQYF. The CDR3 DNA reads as TGTGCCAGCAGTTACTCCCCGGGGGGGTCTCGCTTCACAGATACGCAGTATTTT.

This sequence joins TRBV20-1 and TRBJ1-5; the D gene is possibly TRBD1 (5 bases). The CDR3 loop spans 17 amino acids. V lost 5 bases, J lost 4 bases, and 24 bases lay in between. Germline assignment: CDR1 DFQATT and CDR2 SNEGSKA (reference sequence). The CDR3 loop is CSARTQTGTPFNQPQHF. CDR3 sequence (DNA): TGCAGTGCTCGAACACAAACCGGGACCCCCTTTAATCAGCCCCAGCATTTT.

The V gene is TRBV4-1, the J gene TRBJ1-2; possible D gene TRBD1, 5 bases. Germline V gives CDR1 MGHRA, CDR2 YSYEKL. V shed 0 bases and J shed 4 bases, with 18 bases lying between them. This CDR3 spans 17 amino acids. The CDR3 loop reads CASSQETGGSGIYGYTF. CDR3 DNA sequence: TGCGCCAGCAGCCAAGAAACGGGGGGATCGGGAATCTATGGCTACACCTTC.

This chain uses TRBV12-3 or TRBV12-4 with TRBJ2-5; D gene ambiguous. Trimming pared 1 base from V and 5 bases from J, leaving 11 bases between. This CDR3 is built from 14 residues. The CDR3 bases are TGTGCCAGCAGTTTAGATGAAGGGCTGGAGACCCAGTACTTC. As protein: CASSLDEGLETQYF.

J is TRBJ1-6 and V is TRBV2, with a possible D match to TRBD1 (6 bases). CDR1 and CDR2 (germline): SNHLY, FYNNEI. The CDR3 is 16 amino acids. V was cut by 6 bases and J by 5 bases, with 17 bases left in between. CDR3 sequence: CASRTNRVRHNSPLHF. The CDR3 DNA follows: TGTGCCAGCAGGACGAACAGGGTCCGCCATAATTCACCCCTCCACTTT.

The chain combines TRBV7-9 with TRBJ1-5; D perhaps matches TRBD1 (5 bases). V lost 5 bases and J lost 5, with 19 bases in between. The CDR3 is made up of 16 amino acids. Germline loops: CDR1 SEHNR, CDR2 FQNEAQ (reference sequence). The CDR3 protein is CASSVSGRRGDQPQHF. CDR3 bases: TGTGCCAGCAGCGTTTCGGGACGGCGGGGCGATCAGCCCCAGCATTTT.

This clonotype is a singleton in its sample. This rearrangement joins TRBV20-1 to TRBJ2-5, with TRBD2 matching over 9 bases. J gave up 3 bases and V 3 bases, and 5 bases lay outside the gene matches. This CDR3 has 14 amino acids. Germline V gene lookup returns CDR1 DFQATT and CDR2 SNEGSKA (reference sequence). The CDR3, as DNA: TGCAGTGCTAGCTATCCTAGCGGGGAAGAGACCCAGTACTTC. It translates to CSASYPSGEETQYF.

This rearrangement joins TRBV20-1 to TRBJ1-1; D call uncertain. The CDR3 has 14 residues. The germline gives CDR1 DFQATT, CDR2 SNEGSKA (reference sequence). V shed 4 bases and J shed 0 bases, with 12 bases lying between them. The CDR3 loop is CSAKPGALNTEAFF. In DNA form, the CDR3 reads TGCAGTGCTAAGCCGGGAGCGCTGAACACTGAAGCTTTCTTT.

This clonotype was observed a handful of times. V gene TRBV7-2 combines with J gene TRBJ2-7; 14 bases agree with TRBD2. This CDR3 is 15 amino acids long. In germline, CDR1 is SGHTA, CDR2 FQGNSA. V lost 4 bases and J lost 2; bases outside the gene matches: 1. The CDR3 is CASSWGLAGAYEQYF. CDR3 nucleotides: TGTGCCAGCAGCTGGGGACTAGCGGGGGCCTACGAGCAGTACTTC.

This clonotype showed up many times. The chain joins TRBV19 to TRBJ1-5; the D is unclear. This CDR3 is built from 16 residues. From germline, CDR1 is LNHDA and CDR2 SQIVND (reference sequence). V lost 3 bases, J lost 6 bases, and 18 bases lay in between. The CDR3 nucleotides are TGTGCCAGTAGTATGATTCGGATGGTTTTAAGTCAGCCCCAGCATTTT. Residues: CASSMIRMVLSQPQHF. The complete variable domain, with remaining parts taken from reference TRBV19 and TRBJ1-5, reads DGGITQSPKYLFRKEGQNVTLSCEQNLNHDAMYWYRQDPGQGLRLIYYSQIVNDFQKGDIAEGYSVSREKKESFPLTVTSAQKNPTAFYLCASSMIRMVLSQPQHFGDGTRLSIL.

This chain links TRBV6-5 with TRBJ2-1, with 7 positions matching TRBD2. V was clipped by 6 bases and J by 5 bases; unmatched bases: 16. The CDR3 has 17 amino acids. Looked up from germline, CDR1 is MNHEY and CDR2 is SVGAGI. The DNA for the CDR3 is TGTGCCAGCAGAACGTCCTGGGGGAGGGTTCCCCACAATGAGCAGTTCTTC. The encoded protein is CASRTSWGRVPHNEQFF.

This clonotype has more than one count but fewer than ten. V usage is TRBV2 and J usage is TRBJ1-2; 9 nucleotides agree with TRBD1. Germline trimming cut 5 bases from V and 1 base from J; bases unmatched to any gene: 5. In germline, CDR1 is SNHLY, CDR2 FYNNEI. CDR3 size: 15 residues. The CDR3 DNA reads TGTGCCAGCAGTCCCACAGGGGGCGTTAACTATGGCTACACCTTC. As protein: CASSPTGGVNYGYTF.